This is a list of T cell receptor beta chains from one sample in a study of blood T cells in healthy people across ages. TCRdb re-derived calls from the 5' RACE reads in MiXCR, one entry per CDR3 protein. The table records around 1,800,000 distinct CDR3 sequences, about two fifths of them present only once. Material: blood. These receptors came from a human donor in good health. Both conserved end residues are part of each CDR3. A D gene is named only where the DNA matches it firmly. Size is stated for part of the rows, as once, few or many counts, or as a class when the clone is expanded.

TRBV6-1	TRBJ1-2	NA	NA	TGTGCCAGCAGTGAGGTTCGTGGCGGCTACACCTTC	CASSEVRGGYTF
TRBV3-1	TRBJ1-2	NA	once	TGTGCCAGCAGCCCTAAAGGGTTGGGAGACTACACCTTC	CASSPKGLGDYTF
TRBV5-1	TRBJ1-1	NA	NA	TGCGCCAGCAGCTTGTATGGTGAGACCGAAGCTTTCTTT	CASSLYGETEAFF
TRBV12-3/TRBV12-4	TRBJ1-5	NA	few	TGTGCCAGCAGTCCAGGGATCTATAGCAATCAGCCCCAGCATTTT	CASSPGIYSNQPQHF
TRBV20-1	TRBJ1-2	NA	few	TGCAGTGCTAGTACCGGGGACCATGGCTACACCTTC	CSASTGDHGYTF
TRBV7-3	TRBJ1-2	NA	few	TGTGCCAGCAGCCGAGGGGACGGCTATGGCTACACCTTC	CASSRGDGYGYTF
TRBV7-2	TRBJ2-1	NA	few	TGTGCCAGCAGTCTCCGTTGGGGAGGTTCATACAATGAGCAGTTCTTC	CASSLRWGGSYNEQFF
TRBV4-3	TRBJ2-7	NA	NA	TGCGCCAGCAGCCATAGGACGGTCTTTGAGGAGCAGTACTTC	CASSHRTVFEEQYF
TRBV9	TRBJ2-7	NA	few	TGTGCCAGCAGCGTAGGAGGTTTCGGTTACGAGCAGTACTTC	CASSVGGFGYEQYF
TRBV20-1	TRBJ2-7	NA	NA	TGCAGTGCTAGGGGACCAGAGAGATACGAGCAGTACTTC	CSARGPERYEQYF
TRBV20-1	TRBJ1-1	TRBD1	NA	TGCAGTGCTACACCGGGACAGGGGGTTTACACTGAAGCTTTCTTT	CSATPGQGVYTEAFF
TRBV12-3/TRBV12-4	TRBJ1-2	TRBD1	NA	TGTGCCAGCAGTTTAAGCCCAGGGGGCCAGAAGCCCACCTTC	CASSLSPGGQKPTF
TRBV6-5	TRBJ1-1	TRBD1	NA	TGTGCCAGCAGCCTTCAGGGACAGGGGTTCTCTGAAGCTTTCTTT	CASSLQGQGFSEAFF
TRBV20-1	TRBJ2-1	NA	few	TGCAGTGCTAGAGATGGAGGGGGGATTAACAATGAGCAGTTCTTC	CSARDGGGINNEQFF
TRBV12-3/TRBV12-4	TRBJ1-1	TRBD1	NA	TGTGCCAGCAGTAAATGGACAGGGGCCGTTGAAGCTTTCTTT	CASSKWTGAVEAFF
TRBV7-3	TRBJ2-3	NA	few	TGTGCCAGCAGCTTACTCGGGACAAGGGTAGATACGCAGTATTTT	CASSLLGTRVDTQYF
TRBV20-1	TRBJ1-2	TRBD1	NA	TGCAGTGCTAGGGGGACAGTCCCTACTAACTATGGCTACACCTTC	CSARGTVPTNYGYTF
TRBV6-2/TRBV6-3	TRBJ1-2	NA	few	TGTGCCAGCAGTTACTCGGCCGAGGACTATGGCTACACCTTC	CASSYSAEDYGYTF
TRBV7-9	TRBJ1-4	NA	few	TGTGCCAGCAGCTTAACCGGGGCGGTTAATGAAAAACTGTTTTTT	CASSLTGAVNEKLFF
TRBV20-1	TRBJ2-3	TRBD2	NA	TGCAGTGCTAGCGGATCTAGCGGGGGCACAGATACGCAGTATTTT	CSASGSSGGTDTQYF
TRBV29-1	TRBJ2-1	NA	NA	TGCAGCGTTCCAGGAACGGAGGAGCAGTTCTTC	CSVPGTEEQFF
TRBV5-1	TRBJ2-7	NA	NA	TGCGCCAGCAGCTTGGCCGAAAACGCCTACGAGCAGTACTTC	CASSLAENAYEQYF
TRBV3-1	TRBJ2-1	TRBD1	NA	TGTGCCAGCAGCCAAGATGAAGGGGGACAGGGGGCCCCTGGTAGGTCCTACAATGAGCAGTTCTTC	CASSQDEGGQGAPGRSYNEQFF
TRBV7-3	TRBJ2-7	NA	few	TGTGCCAGCAGCTTATCTCAGGTTAGCGAGCAGTACTTC	CASSLSQVSEQYF
TRBV27	TRBJ2-3	NA	NA	TGTGCCAGCAGTTTAGTCTCGGGATCAGATACGCAGTATTTT	CASSLVSGSDTQYF
TRBV12-3/TRBV12-4	TRBJ2-1	NA	NA	TGTGCCAGCAGTTTCGGCTCCGGGGGTATCTACAATGAGCAGTTCTTC	CASSFGSGGIYNEQFF
TRBV5-6	TRBJ2-5	NA	once	TGTGCCAGCAGCTTGAATGACTGGAGAGAGACCCAGTACTTC	CASSLNDWRETQYF
TRBV5-1	TRBJ2-7	NA	few	TGCGCCAGCAGCGCATACCGGGGCCTCTACGAGCAGTACTTC	CASSAYRGLYEQYF
TRBV10-3	TRBJ1-1	NA	few	TGTGCCACCGCGACGACAGAAATGAACACTGAAGCTTTCTTT	CATATTEMNTEAFF
TRBV29-1	TRBJ2-1	TRBD1	NA	TGCAGCACTGAAGGGGACAGGGGATCTGAGCAGTTCTTC	CSTEGDRGSEQFF
TRBV28	TRBJ2-1	NA	NA	TGTGCCAGCAGTTTAATCGGCTATTATGAGCAGTTCTTC	CASSLIGYYEQFF
TRBV12-3/TRBV12-4	TRBJ2-5	TRBD2	few	TGTGCCAGCGGCAGACAGGGACTAGCGGGAGAGACCCAGTACTTC	CASGRQGLAGETQYF
TRBV7-8	TRBJ1-2	NA	once	TGTACCAGCAGCTTAGGTTGGATGAAGGACATCTATGGCTACACCTTC	CTSSLGWMKDIYGYTF
TRBV10-3	TRBJ2-3	NA	few	TGTGCCATCAGTGAGTTAATAGGGGGCACAGATACGCAGTATTTT	CAISELIGGTDTQYF
TRBV7-9	TRBJ2-1	NA	few	TGTGCCAGCAGCCGCCAAGGGGGAATAAGCTCCTACAATGAGCAGTTCTTC	CASSRQGGISSYNEQFF
TRBV29-1	TRBJ2-7	NA	NA	TGCAGCGTGGTTGAGCCTCCCTACGAGCAGTACTTC	CSVVEPPYEQYF
TRBV5-1	TRBJ2-3	NA	NA	TGCGCCACCTCTGAAAACCCAGATACGCAGTATTTT	CATSENPDTQYF
TRBV20-1	TRBJ2-3	NA	many	TGCAGTGCTAGAGGGACTTACTCAGTAACAGATACGCAGTATTTT	CSARGTYSVTDTQYF
TRBV9	TRBJ1-2	NA	NA	TGTGCCAGCAGCGTTCAGGCGGATTCATGGGGCTACACCTTC	CASSVQADSWGYTF
TRBV6-2/TRBV6-3	TRBJ2-3	NA	few	TGTGCCAGCACTTTCCGGGACCGAATCACAGATACGCAGTATTTT	CASTFRDRITDTQYF
TRBV15	TRBJ2-1	TRBD1	NA	TGTGCCACCAGCAGAGTTGGGACAGGGAATGAGCAGTTCTTC	CATSRVGTGNEQFF
TRBV7-8	TRBJ2-1	NA	NA	TGTGCCAGCAGCTTAGCGCTGGGGGGGCCGGGTGAGCAGTTCTTC	CASSLALGGPGEQFF
TRBV29-1	TRBJ1-1	TRBD1	few	TGCAGCGTTGTGGGACAGGGGGCTGAAGCTTTCTTT	CSVVGQGAEAFF
TRBV18	TRBJ2-5	NA	NA	TGTGCCAGCTCACCACCGGGACTAGGGGGCCCGGAGACCCAGTACTTC	CASSPPGLGGPETQYF
TRBV7-2	TRBJ1-1	NA	NA	TGTGCCAGCAGCTTAGCGCCCGGAGTGGGCACTGAAGCTTTCTTT	CASSLAPGVGTEAFF
TRBV4-3	TRBJ2-1	TRBD1	NA	TGCGCCAGCAGCCAAGTATGGGGTTCGGACAGGGGGGCCGACAATGAGCAGTTCTTC	CASSQVWGSDRGADNEQFF
TRBV6-2/TRBV6-3	TRBJ2-3	NA	NA	TGTGCCAGCAGTTACAAACTCACAGATACGCAGTATTTT	CASSYKLTDTQYF
TRBV5-1	TRBJ2-1	TRBD1	NA	TGCGCCAGCAGCTCCGGGACAGGGGTCAGGGATGAGCAGTTCTTC	CASSSGTGVRDEQFF
TRBV5-6	TRBJ2-7	NA	few	TGTGCCAGCAGCCCTACCTGGAGCTCCTACGAGCAGTACTTC	CASSPTWSSYEQYF
TRBV12-3/TRBV12-4	TRBJ2-1	TRBD1	NA	TGTGCCAGCAGTTTACAGGGGGAAAGCTCCTACAATGAGCAGTTCTTC	CASSLQGESSYNEQFF
TRBV7-2	TRBJ2-2	TRBD2	NA	TGTGCCAGCAGTCACAAGGCGGGACTAGCGAGAACCGGGGAGCTGTTTTTT	CASSHKAGLARTGELFF